Listed below are T cell receptor beta chains from one sample, sequenced in a study of a mutant IDH1 vaccine in newly diagnosed glioma. Produced via immunoSEQ multiplex PCR; TCRdb's table is partial and in-frame only. The sample shows around 78,000 clones, roughly 90% of them seen only once. These receptors' antigens are unknown. The sample here was PBMCs, taken from a glioma patient whose treatment included an IDH1 peptide vaccine. The source of these receptors is a woman aged 50 to 65 with glioma. Each CDR3 is given with its conserved first and last residue. The D gene is left open where the match is weak. Clone size is stated in some rows and not others, as once, few, many or a class when expanded.

J	size	V	D	CDR3	DNA
TRBJ1-2	NA	TRBV19	TRBD1	CASTKSPPGTGTNYGYTF	TGTGCCAGTACGAAGAGCCCTCCCGGGACAGGGACTAACTATGGCTACACCTTC
TRBJ2-1	NA	TRBV5-1	TRBD2	CASRGFGPQLAQNYNEQFF	TGCGCCAGCAGAGGATTCGGACCTCAACTAGCGCAGAATTACAATGAGCAGTTCTTC
TRBJ2-7	NA	TRBV5-1	TRBD1	CASSPGQGTGEQYF	TGCGCCAGCAGCCCGGGACAGGGGACTGGCGAGCAGTACTTC
TRBJ2-7	NA	TRBV6-6	NA	CASSHDTTYEQYF	TGTGCCAGCAGCCATGACACGACCTACGAGCAGTACTTC
TRBJ2-3	NA	TRBV19	NA	CASSPPGDTQYF	TGTGCCAGTAGTCCACCCGGCGATACGCAGTATTTT
TRBJ2-7	NA	TRBV28	TRBD1	CASSSPRGLTYEQYF	TGTGCCAGCAGTTCGCCCAGGGGGTTAACCTACGAGCAGTACTTC
TRBJ2-1	NA	TRBV18	TRBD1	CASSPVPGQGTSSYNEQFF	TGTGCCAGCTCACCCGTCCCGGGACAGGGTACGAGCTCCTACAATGAGCAGTTCTTC
TRBJ1-4	NA	TRBV2	NA	CASSEFRSGGEKLFF	TGTGCCAGCAGTGAATTCCGGTCAGGTGGTGAAAAACTGTTTTTT
TRBJ2-7	NA	TRBV7-9	TRBD2	CASSPGTSRYEQYF	TGTGCCAGCAGCCCCGGGACTAGTAGGTACGAGCAGTACTTC
TRBJ2-2	NA	TRBV5-4	TRBD2	CASSSGTSGSGGELFF	TGTGCCAGCAGCTCGGGGACTAGCGGGAGTGGTGGGGAGCTGTTTTTT
TRBJ1-2	NA	TRBV6-6	NA	CASSYDVGIYGYTF	TGTGCCAGCAGTTACGACGTCGGAATCTATGGCTACACCTTC
TRBJ2-5	NA	TRBV5-1	NA	CASSLDGKETQYF	TGCGCCAGCAGCTTGGATGGCAAAGAGACCCAGTACTTC
TRBJ2-3	NA	TRBV11-2	TRBD2	CASSLVSGTSGRSWDTQYF	TGTGCCAGCAGCTTAGTATCGGGGACTAGCGGGAGGAGTTGGGATACGCAGTATTTT
TRBJ2-1	NA	TRBV9	TRBD2	CASSRRGELYNEQFF	TGTGCCAGCAGCCGGCGGGGGGAGCTCTACAATGAGCAGTTCTTC
TRBJ1-1	NA	TRBV10-3	TRBD1	CAISDRQGWNTEAFF	TGTGCCATCAGTGATCGACAGGGGTGGAACACTGAAGCTTTCTTT
TRBJ1-5	NA	TRBV7-6	NA	CASSADSYQPQHF	TGTGCCAGCAGCGCGGACAGCTATCAGCCCCAGCATTTT
TRBJ1-6	NA	TRBV10-3	NA	CAISENDRFSPLHF	TGTGCCATCAGTGAGAACGACAGATTCTCGCCCCTCCACTTT
TRBJ1-5	few	TRBV28	TRBD1	CASSSRDRNNQPQHF	TGTGCCAGCAGTTCCCGGGACAGGAACAATCAGCCCCAGCATTTT
TRBJ1-2	NA	TRBV15	NA	CATSRDLRRNYGYTF	TGTGCCACCAGCAGAGATTTGAGACGCAACTATGGCTACACCTTC
TRBJ2-1	NA	TRBV6-4	NA	CASSVGGKQFF	TGTGCCAGCAGTGTCGGGGGCAAGCAGTTCTTC
TRBJ2-7	once	TRBV6-1	NA	CASRRGTTYEQYF	TGTGCCAGCAGAAGAGGGACGACCTACGAGCAGTACTTC
TRBJ1-5	NA	TRBV28	TRBD1	CASSFTGGQPQHF	TGTGCCAGCAGTTTTACAGGGGGTCAGCCCCAGCATTTT
TRBJ2-1	NA	TRBV15	TRBD2	CATSSPGTSGREQFF	TGTGCCACCAGCAGTCCCGGGACTAGCGGGAGAGAGCAGTTCTTC
TRBJ1-1	NA	TRBV10-3	NA	CAIKGGGYRSMNTEAFF	TGTGCCATCAAAGGGGGAGGGTACCGTAGCATGAACACTGAAGCTTTCTTT
TRBJ2-1	NA	TRBV11-2	NA	CASSLVSAANYNEQFF	TGTGCCAGCAGCTTAGTTTCTGCGGCAAACTACAATGAGCAGTTCTTC
TRBJ2-3	NA	TRBV7-3	NA	CASSLGPIFTDTQYF	TGTGCCAGCAGCTTGGGACCTATATTCACAGATACGCAGTATTTT
TRBJ2-5	NA	TRBV29-1	NA	CSVGYRQETQYF	TGCAGCGTTGGGTACAGACAAGAGACCCAGTACTTC
TRBJ2-6	NA	TRBV30	TRBD1	CAWIQGQGSSGANVLTF	TGTGCCTGGATTCAGGGACAGGGTAGCTCTGGGGCCAACGTCCTGACTTTC
TRBJ2-3	NA	TRBV7-9	TRBD2	CASSWASGSTDTQYF	TGTGCCAGCAGCTGGGCTAGCGGGAGCACAGATACGCAGTATTTT
TRBJ1-6	NA	TRBV5-8	NA	CTSSFSGGGSPLHF	TGTACCAGCAGCTTCTCCGGGGGGGGCTCACCCCTCCACTTT
TRBJ2-5	NA	TRBV6-5	NA	CASSYVAEETQYF	TGTGCCAGCAGTTACGTGGCAGAAGAGACCCAGTACTTC
TRBJ2-7	NA	TRBV7-2	NA	CASSSFGSSYEQYF	TGTGCCAGCAGCTCCTTCGGGAGCTCCTACGAGCAGTACTTC
TRBJ1-2	NA	TRBV28	NA	CASSSAGGTANYGYTF	TGTGCCAGCAGTTCCGCGGGGGGTACAGCTAACTATGGCTACACCTTC
TRBJ2-7	NA	TRBV7-6	NA	CASSPLDVYEQYF	TGTGCCAGCAGCCCCCTCGACGTGTACGAGCAGTACTTC
TRBJ2-7	NA	TRBV7-9	TRBD1	CASSQGQGVNYEQYF	TGTGCCAGCAGCCAAGGACAGGGGGTAAACTACGAGCAGTACTTC
TRBJ2-3	NA	TRBV4-1	NA	CASSHPEVLGTDTQYF	TGCGCCAGCAGCCATCCCGAAGTATTAGGCACAGATACGCAGTATTTT
TRBJ1-5	NA	TRBV19	NA	CASSIGEPQHF	TGTGCCAGTAGTATCGGGGAGCCCCAGCATTTT
TRBJ2-1	NA	TRBV2	TRBD2	CASSEAREGHRFLQFF	TGTGCCAGCAGTGAAGCTCGGGAGGGTCATAGGTTCCTGCAGTTCTTC
TRBJ2-5	NA	TRBV10-2	TRBD2	CASRDSGRETQYF	TGCGCCAGCAGGGACTCCGGGAGGGAGACCCAGTACTTC
TRBJ2-7	NA	TRBV5-8	NA	CASSLWASRTLYEQYF	TGTGCCAGCAGCTTGTGGGCATCTAGGACACTCTACGAGCAGTACTTC
TRBJ2-7	once	TRBV19	TRBD2	CASSIGLAGVLEQYF	TGTGCCAGTAGTATAGGACTAGCGGGAGTATTGGAGCAGTACTTC
TRBJ2-3	few	TRBV18	NA	CASSPGSTDTQYF	TGTGCCAGCTCACCCGGGTCCACAGATACGCAGTATTTT